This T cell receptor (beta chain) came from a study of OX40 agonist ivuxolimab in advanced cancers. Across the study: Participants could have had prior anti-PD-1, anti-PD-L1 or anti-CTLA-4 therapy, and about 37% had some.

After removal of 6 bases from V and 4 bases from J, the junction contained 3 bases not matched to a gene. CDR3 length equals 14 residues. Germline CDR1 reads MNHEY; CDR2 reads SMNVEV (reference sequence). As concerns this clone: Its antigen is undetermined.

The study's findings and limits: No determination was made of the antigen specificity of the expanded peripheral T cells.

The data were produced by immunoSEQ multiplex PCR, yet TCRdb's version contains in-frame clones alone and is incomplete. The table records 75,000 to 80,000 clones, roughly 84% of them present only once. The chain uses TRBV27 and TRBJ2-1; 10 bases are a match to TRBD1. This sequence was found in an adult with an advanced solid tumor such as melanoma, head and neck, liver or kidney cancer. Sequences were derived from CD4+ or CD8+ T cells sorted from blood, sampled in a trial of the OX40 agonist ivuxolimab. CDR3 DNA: TGTGCCAGCAGCCGGACAGGGGGGTACAATGAGCAGTTCTTC. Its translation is CASSRTGGYNEQFF.